This TCR beta chain was sequenced for a study of CD8 T cells in ankylosing spondylitis. Broader study findings: A TCR beta motif made of about eight highly homologous variants seemed typical of ankylosing spondylitis blood. Relatively rare in peripheral blood, disease-linked clones were also CD8+. Within matched ankylosing spondylitis synovial fluid, disease-linked clones were reportedly significantly enriched.

A word on this clonotype: The antigen is not known.

A single record per CDR3 protein comes from TCRdb applying MiXCR to the 5' RACE reads. The sample has 120,000 or so distinct CDR3 sequences, roughly 13% seen once. CDR1 SQVTM and CDR2 ANQGSEA come from the germline V gene. The CDR3 spans 14 residues. V lost 5 bases and J 0 bases, leaving 12 bases between the germline ends. The sequence came from a female donor with ankylosing spondylitis or in good health (not recorded which). The sample comprised blood, either unsorted or a sorted T cell fraction (not recorded which). The rearrangement links TRBV29-1 to TRBJ2-3, with D tentatively TRBD2 (6 bases). DNA of the CDR3: TGCAGCGTTATAAGGGCGGGAAGCACAGATACGCAGTATTTT. As protein: CSVIRAGSTDTQYF.